A single TCR beta chain is shown here with its context. The table lists this clone with a few counts. The specificity of this receptor is unknown. No quality values exist for individual bases; no much larger clone is one base distant. The time point label, read with the paper, signifies: about 4 weeks on oral tofacitinib. The meaning of the sample's treatment or condition label: oral pan-JAK inhibitor, 5-10 mg twice daily. Lesional scalp punch biopsies and peripheral blood were collected from alopecia areata patients. PBMCs were isolated by density centrifugation and stained for CD3, CD4 and CD8, and CD4+ and CD8+ T cells were sorted on a FACSAria. The germline V gene provides CDR1 SGHRS and CDR2 YFSETQ. V and J lose 4 bases and 6 bases, and a span of 14 bases separates them. CDR3 length: 14 amino acids, cysteine to phenylalanine. Of all the DNA, just the CDR3 is kept, 42 bases in frame from base 1.

The record originates from a study of CD8+ T cells in alopecia areata (dated by TCRdb to between 2018 and 2020). Concerning the study at large: Treated patients were enrolled in an open-label pilot trial of oral tofacitinib at 5 to 10 mg twice daily for moderate-to-severe alopecia areata. Scalp clonality was compared among normal scalp (n=4), patchy alopecia areata scalp (n=8), and alopecia totalis/universalis scalp (n=8). Disease severity in treated patients was measured with the SALT score, which quantifies the percentage of affected scalp surface area. In both human patients and the C3H/HeJ mouse model, the study applied high-throughput TCRbeta sequencing to look at T cell clonal expansion in alopecia areata. Tofacitinib was administered for 6 to 18 months, and 6 months of follow-up off drug were then conducted to assess delayed response and recurrence. In humans, TCRbeta sequencing was performed on scalp tissue and on sorted CD4+ and CD8+ peripheral blood T cells from healthy controls and from patients with patchy or totalis/universalis alopecia areata. Tofacitinib-treated patients had biopsies at baseline and at 4 and 24 weeks of treatment, with a later scalp biopsy in several patients. TCRbeta CDR3 regions were amplified by immunoSEQ multiplex PCR with 35 Vbeta forward and 13 Jbeta reverse primers. The RNA source kit depended on sample type: the PAXgene miRNA kit for fixed scalp, the miRNeasy kit for PBMCs, and the RNeasy kit for mouse skin. Overall study results and their limits: Shared TCR sequences between patients were less evident than in mice, which may be partly attributable to HLA diversity in the patient population. Tofacitinib significantly decreased scalp clonality and the number of expanded CD8+ clones among the top 100 scalp clones. Higher clonality and more expanded CD8+ clones were observed in lesional scalp than in normal scalp, particularly in alopecia totalis/universalis, a finding suggestive of antigenic drive. Because the treated cohort was small and had only one nonresponder, larger studies are needed to examine links between baseline CD8+ expansion and response. Unlike mouse skin, which is dominated by gammadelta T cells, normal human skin has resident alphabeta T cells that are also sequenced, and this complicates analysis of the scalp TCR repertoire. During tofacitinib treatment, many expanded lesional clones stuck around in both scalp and blood, and this persistence may partly explain why relapse happens after treatment is stopped.

The library came from the immunoSEQ multiplex PCR assay. For TCR sequencing, RNA was extracted from every sample and reverse transcribed into cDNA to serve as template. SuperScript III was used for first-strand cDNA synthesis, primed with a 2:1 mix of oligo-dT and random hexamers. A synthetic immune receptor repertoire was used to measure amplification bias, and any remaining bias was corrected computationally. Turning to the authors' computational methods: Raw reads were preprocessed to remove errors, and CDR3 was defined by IMGT conventions from the conserved cysteine to phenylalanine. Clonality was computed as 1 minus the Shannon entropy, with the entropy normalized by log2 of the number of productive unique TCRs. Whether scalp clones were CD4 or CD8 was inferred by matching scalp TCRbeta sequences against CD4 and CD8 repertoires sorted from blood. Held by TCRdb, this immuneACCESS table contains in-frame sequences only and omits some clones. Under half of the omission traces to an unresolved V gene where checked; the cause of the rest is unknown. V and J calls and clone size are those listed in that table; D and trimming were worked out from the DNA. The sample has 90,000 to 150,000 clones on record, 53% of them singletons. The ten top clones hold approximately 0.46% of the sample.

Here the sequenced sample was CD4+ T cells sorted from blood, taken at week 4, from a patient treated with tofacitinib. The origin of this receptor is a human donor with alopecia areata. The chain joins TRBV5-1 to TRBJ1-5; no D gene is confidently identified. The base sequence is TGCGCCAGCAGCCCAGATCTGATGGGTCAGCCCCAGCATTTT. Translated, this gives CASSPDLMGQPQHF.